This TCR beta chain appears in the sequencing data of a study of CD8+ T cells in alopecia areata. Study in general: Tofacitinib ran 6 to 18 months, followed by 6 months off drug. Notes on the study in general: Mice gave a clearer picture of TCR sharing than patients did, possibly for HLA-related reasons. Researchers report lesional scalp, most notably alopecia totalis/universalis, outstripped normal scalp in clonality. Persistence during tofacitinib was seen for many expanded lesional clones in scalp and blood.

Concerning this clone: Its matching antigen is unknown.

After isolation, RNA underwent reverse transcription to generate cDNA as the sequencing template. Libraries were prepared by immunoSEQ multiplex PCR; TCRdb keeps only in-frame clonotypes and omits some of them. The sample comprises under 350,000 clones, nearly 60% of which are singletons, and 1.8% rests with the top ten. The treatment denotes: oral pan-JAK inhibitor, 5-10 mg twice daily. From germline, CDR1 is SGHNT and CDR2 YENEEA. The CDR3 sequence is 13 residues long. Trimming stripped 4 bases from V and 3 bases from J, with 9 bases between. This chain connects TRBV11-3 to TRBJ1-1; no clear D gene. The sequencing here drew on CD4+ T cells sorted from blood, taken at week 24, from a patient treated with tofacitinib. The clonotype comes from a human donor with alopecia areata. CDR3 protein: CASSWTEDTEAFF. CDR3 DNA sequence: TGTGCCAGCAGCTGGACCGAAGACACTGAAGCTTTCTTT.